These 32 T cell receptor beta chains share one sample of origin, sequenced in a study of somatic mutations in cytotoxic T cells in rheumatoid arthritis. The table came from immunoSEQ multiplex PCR; TCRdb's copy has only in-frame clones and leaves some out. The sample shows more than 6,000 clones, roughly 70% of them seen only once. Sample: CD8+ T cells sorted from blood. The source of these receptors is a man aged 40-49 years in good health.

In its sample, this clone was seen a few times. The chain couples TRBV4-2 to TRBJ1-2; tentatively, D is TRBD1 (6 bases). Trimming removed 0 bases from V and 8 bases from J, with 13 bases in between. Germline loops: CDR1 LGHNA, CDR2 YNFKEQ. The CDR3 extends over 14 amino acids. This CDR3 is CASSQDLLGGGYTF. The CDR3 nucleotides read TGTGCCAGCAGCCAAGATCTGCTAGGGGGAGGCTACACCTTC.

This clone occurred a few times. The chain links TRBV28 to TRBJ1-5; TRBD1 is a possible D gene (6 bases). V lost 5 bases to trimming and J lost 0 bases, with 11 bases between them. The CDR3 has 15 amino acids. Germline CDR1 is MDHEN and CDR2 is SYDVKM. The CDR3 loop reads CASSEGHLSNQPQHF. CDR3 in DNA: TGTGCCAGCAGTGAGGGACACCTTAGCAATCAGCCCCAGCATTTT.

This chain's CDR3 is CASRSWSGESSYEQYV. The CDR3 DNA reads TGTGCCAGCAGATCATGGTCCGGAGAGAGCTCCTACGAGCAGTACGTC. V and J are TRBV28 and TRBJ2-7; D call uncertain. The germline V and J ends were trimmed by 6 bases and 0 bases, with 18 bases remaining between them. This CDR3 contains 16 residues. Germline-derived CDR1 and CDR2 are MDHEN and SYDVKM.

This clone is classed as medium-sized. This chain uses TRBV30 with TRBJ1-5, with a tentative D call TRBD1 (5 bases). Trimming left V 0 bases short and J 5 bases short, with 11 bases between. Germline loops: CDR1 GTSNPN, CDR2 SVGIG (reference sequence). There are 14 residues in the CDR3. This chain's CDR3 is CAWSVPGDYQPQHF. The CDR3, as DNA: TGTGCCTGGAGTGTACCCGGGGACTATCAGCCCCAGCATTTT.

This sequence joins TRBV27 and TRBJ1-6; D ambiguous. V was trimmed by 6 bases and J by 7 bases, leaving 10 bases between them. The CDR3 spans 13 residues. Germline lookup yields CDR1 MNHEY and CDR2 SMNVEV (reference sequence). CDR3 amino acids: CASSRGWNSPLHF. CDR3 nucleotides: TGTGCCAGCAGCCGGGGATGGAATTCACCCCTCCACTTT.

A word on this clone: Other DNA sequences in the same sample also yield this CDR3. The V call is TRBV6-4, the J call TRBJ2-3, with TRBD2 matching 8 bases. With V trimmed by 0 bases and J by 6 bases, 5 bases remained unmatched. CDR1 is MRHNA, CDR2 SNTAGT, per germline. The length of the CDR3 is 15 residues. As DNA, the CDR3 is TGTGCCAGCAGTGACTCGTCCGGGGGGGCTGATACGCAGTATTTT. Amino acids: CASSDSSGGADTQYF.

The chain uses TRBV6-1 and TRBJ2-3; tentatively, D is TRBD1 (5 bases). This CDR3 comprises 14 residues. The V and J ends lost 2 bases and 3 bases respectively, with 9 bases between them. Germline V gene data show CDR1 as MNHNS and CDR2 as SASEGT. In nucleotides, the CDR3 is TGTGCCAGCAGTGAATTAGGGGTTACAGATACGCAGTATTTT. Translating gives CASSELGVTDTQYF.

CDR3 in amino acids: CASSLQPGAHNEQFF. DNA for the CDR3: TGTGCCAGCAGCTTACAGCCCGGGGCGCACAATGAGCAGTTCTTC. The chain joins TRBV5-6 to TRBJ2-1; D may correspond to TRBD1 or TRBD2 (5 bases each). The length of the CDR3 is 15 residues. Germline CDR1 SGHDT, CDR2 YYEEEE. V was shortened by 2 bases and J by 5 bases, with 14 bases between the two germline ends. The complete variable domain, with remaining parts taken from reference TRBV5-6 and TRBJ2-1, reads DAGVTQSPTHLIKTRGQQVTLRCSPKSGHDTVSWYQQALGQGPQFIFQYYEEEERQRGNFPDRFSGHQFPNYSSELNVNALLLGDSALYLCASSLQPGAHNEQFFGPGTRLTVL.

There are a few counts of this clone. The V call is TRBV20-1, the J call TRBJ1-5; 8 bases are a match to TRBD1. The CDR3 spans 11 residues. After removal of 3 bases from V and 8 bases from J, the junction contained 0 bases not matched to a gene. Germline V gene sequence: CDR1 DFQATT, CDR2 SNEGSKA (reference sequence). The CDR3 loop is CSARGQEPQHF. The DNA of the CDR3 is TGCAGTGCTAGGGGACAGGAGCCCCAGCATTTT.

The genes are TRBV14 and TRBJ1-3; the D is unclear. CDR1 is SGHDN and CDR2 is FVKESK in the germline V gene. The germline V and J ends were trimmed by 4 bases and 5 bases, with 12 bases remaining between them. This CDR3 is 14 amino acids long. The CDR3 protein is CASSRQQVRNTIYF. The CDR3 DNA follows: TGTGCCAGCAGCCGTCAACAAGTGAGAAACACCATATATTTT. The full variable domain, rest sourced from reference TRBV14 and TRBJ1-3, is EAGVTQFPSHSVIEKGQTVTLRCDPISGHDNLYWYRRVMGKEIKFLLHFVKESKQDESGMPNNRFLAERTGGTYSTLKVQPAELEDSGVYFCASSRQQVRNTIYFGEGSWLTVV.

The chain links TRBV29-1 to TRBJ2-2, with TRBD2 identical over 7 bases. This CDR3 contains 14 residues. The ends lost 3 bases at V and 5 bases at J; junction bases unmatched: 6. CDR1 and CDR2 from the germline V gene are SQVTM and ANQGSEA. CDR3 bases: TGCAGCGTTGATGAGGCGGGAGCGACCGGGGAGCTGTTTTTT. This translates into CSVDEAGATGELFF.

The rearrangement joins TRBV29-1 to TRBJ2-5; maybe TRBD2 (5 bases). The CDR3 length is 14 residues. V was cut by 4 bases and J by 3 bases, with 15 bases left in between. The V gene's germline CDR1 is SQVTM and CDR2 ANQGSEA. CDR3 in amino acids: CSVGLRQRKETQYF. The CDR3 DNA reads as TGCAGCGTTGGCCTCCGTCAGCGGAAAGAGACCCAGTACTTC.

This sequence joins TRBV5-1 and TRBJ2-3; 12 bases are a match to TRBD1. The CDR3 is 15 amino acids. Germline V gives CDR1 SGHRS, CDR2 YFSETQ. The V gene end was trimmed by 3 bases and the J gene end by 4 bases; junction bases not matched to a gene: 3. The CDR3 DNA reads as TGCGCCAGCAGCTGGGGACAGGGGGCGGCAGATACGCAGTATTTT. This gives the protein CASSWGQGAADTQYF.

CDR3 DNA: TGCGCCAGCAGCCAAGTAGGACAGTTAAATGAGCAGTTCTTC. Its protein is CASSQVGQLNEQFF. V usage is TRBV4-1 and J usage is TRBJ2-1, with D perhaps matching TRBD1 (6 bases). There are 14 residues in the CDR3. Trimming shortened V by 1 base and J by 7 bases, and 11 bases separated the two germline ends. The germline V gene encodes CDR1 MGHRA and CDR2 YSYEKL.

This sequence joins TRBV5-4 and TRBJ2-6, with D unresolved. Germline-derived CDR1 and CDR2 are SGHNT and YYREEE (reference sequence). The CDR3 consists of 16 residues. V dropped 4 bases and J dropped 2 bases, with 13 bases sitting between them. CDR3 DNA: TGTGCCAGCAGCCCAACTCCAGGAGCTGGGGCCAACGTCCTGACTTTC. Its translation: CASSPTPGAGANVLTF.

This chain connects TRBV27 to TRBJ1-1; TRBD1 matches 9 bases. Germline values: CDR1 MNHEY, CDR2 SMNVEV (reference sequence). The length of the CDR3 is 15 residues. The J segment lost 5 bases and the V segment lost 2 bases, leaving 6 bases of the junction unmatched. CDR3 sequence reads: CASSLTGGVLTEAFF. CDR3 nucleotide sequence: TGTGCCAGCAGTTTAACAGGGGGCGTTCTAACTGAAGCTTTCTTT.

This clone was picked up one time. This chain links TRBV4-3 with TRBJ2-3; 8 positions agree with TRBD2. The CDR3 contains 16 residues. Trimming at V came to 0 bases and at J to 6 bases, leaving 8 bases not matched to a gene. Germline values: CDR1 LGHNA, CDR2 YSLEER. The DNA for the CDR3 is TGCGCCAGCAGCCAAGAAAGGAGCGGGGGTGGTGATACGCAGTATTTT. Protein: CASSQERSGGGDTQYF.

J is TRBJ2-1 and V is TRBV5-4; D gene unclear. CDR3 length: 14 amino acids. Trimming stripped 4 bases from V and 5 bases from J, with 13 bases between. Germline V gene lookup returns CDR1 SGHNT and CDR2 YYREEE (reference sequence). The CDR3 spells CASSPIAQDNEQFF. For the CDR3, the DNA is TGTGCCAGCAGCCCGATCGCCCAGGACAATGAGCAGTTCTTC.

V and J are TRBV6-1 and TRBJ2-7; tentatively, D is TRBD2 (5 bases). Trimming pared 2 bases from V and 0 bases from J, leaving 11 bases between. The CDR3 covers 15 residues. The germline gives CDR1 MNHNS, CDR2 SASEGT. CDR3 protein: CASSELIGSSYEQYV. CDR3 nucleotides: TGTGCCAGCAGTGAACTGATAGGGAGCTCCTACGAGCAGTACGTC.

This chain links TRBV6-5 with TRBJ1-2; no clear D. Per germline, CDR1 MNHEY and CDR2 SVGAGI. V was clipped by 0 bases and J by 1 base, with 6 bases between them. This CDR3 has 14 residues. CDR3 residues: CASSYSASNYGYTF. CDR3 nucleotide sequence: TGTGCCAGCAGTTACTCTGCGAGTAACTATGGCTACACCTTC.

By share of the sample, this clone is medium-sized. The gene calls are TRBV5-8 and TRBJ2-1; 16 nucleotides align to TRBD2. Trimming cost V 4 bases and J 8 bases; bases outside gene matches: 3. Germline V gene data show CDR1 as SGHTS and CDR2 as YDEGEE. The CDR3 contains 15 residues. The CDR3 loop is CASSMGLAGGDEQFF. CDR3 bases: TGTGCCAGCAGCATGGGACTAGCGGGAGGGGATGAGCAGTTCTTC.

The genes are TRBV18 and TRBJ2-7; D might be TRBD1 (6 bases). Germline CDR1 reads KGHSH; CDR2 reads LQKENI. V was pared by 3 bases and J by 2 bases, with 8 bases between. The CDR3 totals 13 residues. Written as DNA, the CDR3 is TGTGCCAGCTCACCTGGGGACACCTACGAGCAGTACGTC. This codes for CASSPGDTYEQYV.

The rearrangement links TRBV7-6 to TRBJ2-1, with 10 bases lining up with TRBD1. The CDR3 is 16 residues long. Per the germline V gene, CDR1 is SGHVS and CDR2 is FNYEAQ. After removal of 5 bases from V and 9 bases from J, the junction contained 13 bases not matched to a gene. The CDR3 region has the DNA TGTGCCAGCAGCGGGTCCGGGACAGGGGAGGCCGGTGAGCAGTTCTTC. Translating it yields CASSGSGTGEAGEQFF. The full variable domain, its missing parts supplied by reference TRBV7-6 and TRBJ2-1, is GAGVSQSPRYKVTKRGQDVALRCDPISGHVSLYWYRQALGQGPEFLTYFNYEAQQDKSGLPNDRFSAERPEGSISTLTIQRTEQRDSAMYRCASSGSGTGEAGEQFFGPGTRLTVL.

There are a few counts of this clone. CDR3 region: CASSQAGLVNNEQFF. CDR3 nucleotides: TGTGCCAGCAGCCAGGCGGGACTAGTAAACAATGAGCAGTTCTTC. The chain employs TRBV4-2 and TRBJ2-1, with 8 bases fitting TRBD2. With 3 bases clipped from V and 5 bases from J, the junction kept 6 bases outside the gene matches. Germline values: CDR1 LGHNA, CDR2 YNFKEQ. The CDR3 runs to 15 residues.

Concerning this clone itself: Germline and junction disagree at one end, which may indicate a read error. V usage is TRBV6-1 and J usage is TRBJ2-5; D not certain. The CDR3 has 15 residues. Germline CDR1 is MNHNS and CDR2 is SASEGT. The CDR3 spells CASSEAPGGQETQYF. In nucleotides, the CDR3 is TGTGCCAGCAGCGAAGCACCGGGCGGACAAGAGACCCAGTACTTC.

The J gene is TRBJ2-2, the V gene TRBV30; unclear D gene. Trimming took off 3 bases at V and 3 bases at J, with 8 bases between the two ends. This CDR3 contains 13 residues. Germline values: CDR1 GTSNPN, CDR2 SVGIG (reference sequence). CDR3 amino acids: CAWRGYYTGELFF. CDR3 DNA: TGTGCCTGGAGGGGTTATTACACCGGGGAGCTGTTTTTT.

This chain connects TRBV4-2 to TRBJ1-2; D gene unclear. The germline V gene encodes CDR1 LGHNA and CDR2 YNFKEQ. V dropped 2 bases and J dropped 4 bases, with 14 bases sitting between them. There are 15 residues in the CDR3. The CDR3 DNA sequence: TGTGCCAGCAGCCAAAGATCAGGCAGGTCCTATGGCTACACCTTC. Translating it yields CASSQRSGRSYGYTF.

This clone is deemed large. The rearrangement uses TRBV28 and TRBJ2-5, with 10 nucleotides matching TRBD1. Trimming at V came to 6 bases and at J to 5 bases, leaving 12 bases not matched to a gene. Germline V gene sequence: CDR1 MDHEN, CDR2 SYDVKM. The CDR3 has 16 amino acids. The chain's CDR3 is CASSPGTGDLRETQYF. The CDR3 DNA reads TGTGCCAGCAGCCCCGGGACAGGGGACCTACGGGAGACCCAGTACTTC.

The genes are TRBV11-3 and TRBJ2-5; D ambiguous. Between the trimmed V and J ends, which lost 3 bases and 2 bases, there was a span of 7 bases. The CDR3 loop spans 13 amino acids. From germline, CDR1 is SGHNT and CDR2 YENEEA. In DNA form, the CDR3 reads TGTGCCAGCAGCTTTGCAGCACAAGAGACCCAGTACTTC. Amino acid sequence: CASSFAAQETQYF.

J is TRBJ2-3 and V is TRBV9; D gene ambiguous. The CDR3 totals 14 residues. The germline gives CDR1 SGDLS, CDR2 YYNGEE. V lost 0 bases to trimming and J lost 4 bases, with 9 bases between them. The CDR3 spells CASSVGDPPDTQYF. In DNA, the CDR3 is TGTGCCAGCAGCGTAGGAGACCCACCAGATACGCAGTATTTT.

This clone turned up a few times. This chain connects TRBV7-6 to TRBJ1-1, with unresolved D. The CDR3 has 13 residues. CDR1 is SGHVS, CDR2 FNYEAQ, per germline. V lost 2 bases and J 4 bases, leaving 8 bases between the germline ends. CDR3 nucleotides: TGTGCCAGCAGCTTATCGCAGCGCACTGAAGCTTTCTTT. Translation gives CASSLSQRTEAFF. The whole variable domain, filled in from reference TRBV7-6 and TRBJ1-1, reads GAGVSQSPRYKVTKRGQDVALRCDPISGHVSLYWYRQALGQGPEFLTYFNYEAQQDKSGLPNDRFSAERPEGSISTLTIQRTEQRDSAMYRCASSLSQRTEAFFGQGTRLTVV.

The chain carries TRBV5-4 and TRBJ1-2; TRBD1 agrees at 8 bases. V lost 3 bases, J lost 4 bases, and 5 bases stayed unmatched. CDR1 is SGHNT, CDR2 YYREEE, per germline (reference sequence). This CDR3 has 14 amino acids. The CDR3 sequence: CASSSDRGPYGYTF. CDR3 in DNA: TGTGCCAGCAGCTCAGACAGGGGACCCTATGGCTACACCTTC.